This T cell receptor (beta chain) is from a study of OX40 agonist ivuxolimab in advanced cancers. About the study as a whole: Ivuxolimab, which targeted the costimulatory receptor OX40 (CD134), was an agonistic, fully human IgG2 monoclonal antibody. Of the roughly 50 dose-escalation patients, hepatocellular carcinoma was present in around 20, melanoma in about 15, renal cell carcinoma in 9 and head and neck cancer in 9. Peripheral TCRbeta sequencing was intended to test whether TCR sequence diversity was altered and clonal T-cell expansion was caused by ivuxolimab. Intravenous ivuxolimab was administered to patients every 2 weeks at six dose levels: 0.01, 0.1, 0.3, 1.5, 3 and 10 mg/kg. Patients were allowed to have had prior anti-PD-1, anti-PD-L1 or anti-CTLA-4 therapy, and more than 30% of the dose-escalation patients had previously received checkpoint inhibitors. Partial responses were achieved by three dose-escalation patients, of whom one had hepatocellular carcinoma and two had cutaneous melanoma. In the dose-escalation cohort, 70% to 85% of patients were male, and the mean age was around 65 years with a range of roughly 23 to 90. The paper reports the monotherapy dose-escalation portion (N ≈ 50 patients) of the phase I ivuxolimab trial.

Trimming accounts for 2 bases at V and 0 bases at J, while the number of junction bases matched to no gene is 2. Taken from cysteine to phenylalanine, the CDR3 has 16 residues. The DNA shown is the 48-base CDR3, in frame from base 1. According to the germline V gene, CDR1 reads MNHEY and CDR2 reads SVGAGI. Patients with autoimmune disease history or receiving systemic immunosuppression were excluded from the trial. Peripheral blood for TCR sequencing was collected from all dose cohorts at baseline, on cycle 4 day 1, and on cycle 7 day 1. Samples came from an open-label, multicenter, first-in-human phase I dose-escalation trial of ivuxolimab. The trial enrolled adults with locally advanced or metastatic head and neck squamous cell, hepatocellular, melanoma or renal cell carcinoma. Before TCR sequencing, CD4+ T cells and CD8+ T cells from peripheral blood were sorted into separate populations. As regards this clone: What antigen it recognizes has not been identified. Within one base of it there is no much larger clone, and no base qualities were kept.

For sequencing of the TCRbeta CDR3 region, genomic DNA was extracted from the sorted cells. TCRbeta CDR3 regions were sequenced using the immunoSEQ Assay. Entries here come from immuneACCESS through TCRdb and include only in-frame sequences with V and J called. Some clones fail to appear in such tables; in the studies checked, an unresolved V gene covers under half of the shortfall, and the cause of the remainder is unknown. Present in this sample are 70,000 to 80,000 clones, 75% to 95% of which were seen just once. The ten biggest clones cover over 4.5% of the sample. The investigation overall reported the following: Antigen specificity was not determined for the clonally expanded peripheral T cells. At doses of 0.1 to 3.0 mg/kg, clonal expansion of both CD4+ and CD8+ T cells in blood was seen between baseline and week 6. In partial responders in the 0.1-3.0 mg/kg groups, normalized peripheral clonal expansion was found to be among the lowest, especially among CD8+ T cells. After ivuxolimab, expanded clones were on average more numerous among CD8+ T cells than among CD4+ T cells. Low levels of normalized T-cell clonal expansion were also seen in some patients who did not respond.

This receptor was identified in an adult with an advanced solid tumor such as melanoma, head and neck, liver or kidney cancer. Recombination joined TRBV6-5 with TRBJ1-5; TRBD1 matches 9 bases in the middle. The sequenced sample was CD4+ or CD8+ T cells sorted from blood, obtained in a trial of the OX40 agonist ivuxolimab. CDR3 sequence: CASSYQTGGSNQPQHF. The base sequence is TGTGCCAGCAGTTACCAGACAGGGGGTAGCAATCAGCCCCAGCATTTT.